These 23 T cell receptor beta chains were all obtained from the same sample, sequenced in a study of OX40 agonist ivuxolimab in advanced cancers. Sequencing used immunoSEQ multiplex PCR; TCRdb keeps in-frame clones, though not all of them. The sample consists of 69,000 or so clones, 82% of them appearing once. Source: CD4+ or CD8+ T cells sorted from blood, taken in a trial of the OX40 agonist ivuxolimab. These receptors came from an adult with an advanced solid tumor such as melanoma, head and neck, liver or kidney cancer.

The chain joins TRBV5-1 to TRBJ2-5; TRBD2 matches 7 bases. The CDR3 runs 14 residues. The germline gives CDR1 SGHRS, CDR2 YFSETQ. Trimming removed 0 bases from V and 5 bases from J; junction bases left unmatched: 4. The CDR3 DNA follows: TGCGCCAGCAGCTTGGGTCACGGGAGGGAGACCCAGTACTTC. This gives the protein CASSLGHGRETQYF.

This rearrangement joins TRBV6-1 to TRBJ1-4; 10 bases are a match to TRBD1. The CDR3 is 14 residues long. After removal of 4 bases from V and 7 bases from J, the junction contained 3 bases not matched to a gene. Germline V lookup: CDR1 MNHNS, CDR2 SASEGT. The CDR3 loop reads CASSVGQGGEKLFF. As DNA, the CDR3 is TGTGCCAGCAGTGTCGGACAGGGGGGTGAAAAACTGTTTTTT.

This clone was counted once. The rearrangement joins TRBV19 to TRBJ1-2; TRBD1 agrees at 7 bases. Unmatched junction bases numbered 4, after V lost 8 bases and J lost 1 base. The CDR3 extends over 13 amino acids. Germline CDR1 LNHDA, CDR2 SQIVND (reference sequence). DNA of the CDR3: TGTGCCAGTTGCTACAGGGGTAACTATGGCTACACCTTC. Amino acid sequence: CASCYRGNYGYTF. Full variable domain (remainder filled in from reference TRBV19 and TRBJ1-2): DGGITQSPKYLFRKEGQNVTLSCEQNLNHDAMYWYRQDPGQGLRLIYYSQIVNDFQKGDIAEGYSVSREKKESFPLTVTSAQKNPTAFYLCASCYRGNYGYTFGSGTRLTVV.

This clone was detected once. The chain is built from TRBV4-1 and TRBJ2-1; perhaps TRBD1 as D (5 bases). V dropped 4 bases and J dropped 9 bases, with 16 bases sitting between them. Germline CDR1 MGHRA, CDR2 YSYEKL. This CDR3 region has 14 residues. The CDR3 reads CASSPKWQGTEQFF. For the CDR3, the DNA is TGCGCCAGCAGCCCCAAGTGGCAGGGCACTGAGCAGTTCTTC.

The rearrangement links TRBV28 to TRBJ1-6, with D uncertain. The CDR3 spans 16 residues. Germline V CDR1 and CDR2: MDHEN, SYDVKM. Trimming cost V 4 bases and J 8 bases, with 18 bases left between them. In DNA form, the CDR3 reads TGTGCCAGCAGTTCGGGAATTTTAGGCCGGGATTCACCCCTCCACTTT. It encodes CASSSGILGRDSPLHF. Variable domain in full (rest from reference TRBV28 and TRBJ1-6): DVKVTQSSRYLVKRTGEKVFLECVQDMDHENMFWYRQDPGLGLRLIYFSYDVKMKEKGDIPEGYSVSREKKERFSLILESASTNQTSMYLCASSSGILGRDSPLHFGNGTRLTVT.

The sample holds a few counts of this clone. V and J are TRBV7-3 and TRBJ1-2; D might be TRBD1 (6 bases). This CDR3 contains 15 residues. Trimming shortened V by 5 bases and J by 6 bases, and 19 bases separated the two germline ends. In germline, CDR1 is SGHTA, CDR2 FQGTGA. The CDR3 is CASSPGYGGRDGYTF. DNA of the CDR3: TGTGCCAGCAGCCCCGGATATGGGGGGCGCGATGGCTACACCTTC.

Concerning this clone: The same CDR3 can be traced to other DNA sequences in this sample. This chain uses TRBV5-1 with TRBJ2-1; TRBD2 matches at 13 bases. With V trimmed by 2 bases and J by 5 bases, 4 bases remained unmatched. The CDR3 extends over 16 amino acids. The V gene's germline CDR1 is SGHRS and CDR2 YFSETQ. In DNA, the CDR3 is TGCGCCAGCAGCTTAACCGGACTAGCGGGGGACAATGAGCAGTTCTTC. This encodes CASSLTGLAGDNEQFF.

V gene TRBV28 combines with J gene TRBJ1-2, with D possibly being TRBD1 (5 bases). The germline V and J ends were trimmed by 5 bases and 3 bases, with 16 bases remaining between them. Germline lookup yields CDR1 MDHEN and CDR2 SYDVKM. The CDR3 consists of 15 residues. DNA for the CDR3: TGTGCCAGCAGTATCAGGGACCGAGCTGACTATGGCTACACCTTC. Translating gives CASSIRDRADYGYTF.

The CDR3 sequence: CASSWDSLNTEAFF. The CDR3 DNA reads TGTGCCAGCAGCTGGGACAGCCTGAACACTGAAGCTTTCTTT. The chain links TRBV7-2 to TRBJ1-1; TRBD1 matches at 7 bases. Germline trimming cut 4 bases from V and 0 bases from J; bases unmatched to any gene: 2. Germline assignment: CDR1 SGHTA and CDR2 FQGNSA. CDR3 length: 14 amino acids. Full variable domain (missing parts from reference TRBV7-2 and TRBJ1-1): GAGVSQSPSNKVTEKGKDVELRCDPISGHTALYWYRQSLGQGLEFLIYFQGNSAPDKSGLPSDRFSAERTGGSVSTLTIQRTQQEDSAVYLCASSWDSLNTEAFFGQGTRLTVV.

The CDR3 is CASSQLAGGTQYF. CDR3 DNA: TGCGCCAGCAGCCAACTAGCGGGGGGAACGCAGTATTTT. The V gene is TRBV4-3, the J gene TRBJ2-3; 11 bases are shared with TRBD2. The germline gives CDR1 LGHNA, CDR2 YSLEER. Trimming at V came to 2 bases and at J to 9 bases, leaving 1 base not matched to a gene. The CDR3 contains 13 residues.

Only a few counts were recorded for this clone. The V gene is TRBV7-9, the J gene TRBJ1-5; the D is unclear. The V gene lost 0 bases and the J gene lost 7 bases, with 13 bases spanning the gap. Germline assignment: CDR1 SEHNR and CDR2 FQNEAQ (reference sequence). CDR3 length equals 15 residues. The chain's CDR3 is CASSLASVGGQPQHF. The CDR3, as DNA: TGTGCCAGCAGCTTAGCAAGTGTGGGCGGACAGCCCCAGCATTTT.

V gene TRBV7-8 combines with J gene TRBJ2-7, with D hard to call. Germline V gene lookup returns CDR1 SGHVS and CDR2 FQNEAQ. The V gene lost 7 bases and the J gene lost 3 bases, with 16 bases spanning the gap. The CDR3 spans 14 residues. CDR3 nucleotide sequence: TGTGCCAGCACCCCAAGAGAGGCCCACTACGAGCAGTACTTC. Protein sequence: CASTPREAHYEQYF.

The rearrangement joins TRBV5-1 to TRBJ2-7; tentative D call: TRBD1 (6 bases). V was trimmed by 5 bases and J by 6 bases, leaving 15 bases between them. The CDR3 is made up of 13 amino acids. Germline CDR1 is SGHRS and CDR2 is YFSETQ. The CDR3 loop is CASRPGMTGEQYF. The CDR3, as DNA: TGCGCCAGCAGGCCGGGGATGACAGGCGAGCAGTACTTC.

This clone was recorded only once. The chain has TRBV7-6 and TRBJ2-2; D gene uncertain. CDR1 is SGHVS, CDR2 FNYEAQ, per germline. V gave up 1 base and J gave up 1 base, with 16 bases separating them. The CDR3 has 18 amino acids. CDR3 sequence: CASSLVSSGPVNTGELFF. The CDR3 DNA reads TGTGCCAGCAGCTTAGTCTCTTCTGGACCAGTGAACACCGGGGAGCTGTTTTTT.

The V gene is TRBV7-9, the J gene TRBJ2-7, with D uncertain. Per germline, CDR1 SEHNR and CDR2 FQNEAQ (reference sequence). The CDR3 runs to 12 residues. The ends were cut back, 1 base at V and 6 bases at J, with 7 bases in the middle. The DNA for the CDR3 is TGTGCCAGCAGCTTAGTTCCGGGCGAGCAGTACTTC. Residues: CASSLVPGEQYF.

In this sample, this clone turned up once. V usage is TRBV27 and J usage is TRBJ1-5; no clear D. Germline-derived CDR1 and CDR2 are MNHEY and SMNVEV (reference sequence). With 6 bases removed from V and 1 base from J, the gap between germline ends came to 7 bases. This CDR3 has 13 residues. CDR3 protein: CASSETSNQPQHF. Written as DNA, the CDR3 is TGTGCCAGCAGCGAGACGAGCAATCAGCCCCAGCATTTT.

This clone was detected only a few times. V is TRBV10-3 and J is TRBJ1-1; no clear D. Germline-derived CDR1 and CDR2 are ENHRY and SYGVKD. The V end was cut by 7 bases, the J end by 3 bases, with 12 bases between. The length of the CDR3 is 13 residues. Here the CDR3 DNA reads TGTGCCATCAAACAATGGGAGGACACTGAAGCTTTCTTT. This codes for CAIKQWEDTEAFF.

V gene TRBV28 combines with J gene TRBJ2-3; 8 bases align to TRBD1. Germline CDR1 is MDHEN and CDR2 is SYDVKM. Unmatched junction bases numbered 3, after V lost 5 bases and J lost 2 bases. This CDR3 has 14 residues. The CDR3 DNA follows: TGTGCCAGCAGTACAGGGGGATACACAGATACGCAGTATTTT. Translating it yields CASSTGGYTDTQYF.

The chain joins TRBV27 to TRBJ1-6; D is ambiguous. The V end was cut by 2 bases, the J end by 7 bases, with 15 bases between. Germline CDR1 and CDR2: MNHEY and SMNVEV (reference sequence). CDR3 length: 16 amino acids. The CDR3 sequence: CASSLDRVVKNSPLHF. CDR3 bases: TGTGCCAGCAGTTTAGATAGGGTGGTTAAAAATTCACCCCTCCACTTT.

The chain links TRBV2 to TRBJ2-6; D call uncertain. V lost 7 bases and J 0 bases, leaving 19 bases between the germline ends. CDR1 SNHLY and CDR2 FYNNEI come from the germline V gene. This CDR3 is built from 18 residues. CDR3 DNA: TGTGCCAGCAAAAGTGGATCGGGCAGAGCCTCTGGGGCCAACGTCCTGACTTTC. Its protein product is CASKSGSGRASGANVLTF. Drawing the rest from reference TRBV2 and TRBJ2-6, the complete variable domain is EPEVTQTPSHQVTQMGQEVILRCVPISNHLYFYWYRQILGQKVEFLVSFYNNEISEKSEIFDDQFSVERPDGSNFTLKIRSTKLEDSAMYFCASKSGSGRASGANVLTFGAGSRLTVL.

The chain employs TRBV5-1 and TRBJ2-2; 7 positions match TRBD2. V lost 5 bases to trimming and J lost 6 bases; unmatched junction nucleotides: 10. Germline-derived CDR1 and CDR2 are SGHRS and YFSETQ. The CDR3 has 15 amino acids. As DNA, the CDR3 is TGCGCCAGCAGACCGGGGGGATCCGGAGCCGGGGAGCTGTTTTTT. Translation: CASRPGGSGAGELFF.

V usage is TRBV5-1 and J usage is TRBJ2-3; 9 bases line up with TRBD1. Trimming cost V 4 bases and J 6 bases; bases outside gene matches: 6. Germline V gene sequence: CDR1 SGHRS, CDR2 YFSETQ. The CDR3 is 14 residues long. Here the CDR3 reads CASSADRGDDTQYF. The DNA for the CDR3 is TGCGCCAGCAGCGCTGACAGGGGGGACGATACGCAGTATTTT. The full variable domain, with the rest looked up from reference TRBV5-1 and TRBJ2-3, is KAGVTQTPRYLIKTRGQQVTLSCSPISGHRSVSWYQQTPGQGLQFLFEYFSETQRNKGNFPGRFSGRQFSNSRSEMNVSTLELGDSALYLCASSADRGDDTQYFGPGTRLTVL.

This chain connects TRBV5-4 to TRBJ2-5; the match to TRBD1 covers 9 bases. The CDR3 spans 16 residues. The germline V gene encodes CDR1 SGHNT and CDR2 YYREEE (reference sequence). With 0 bases clipped from V and 5 bases from J, the junction kept 8 bases outside the gene matches. CDR3 sequence (DNA): TGTGCCAGCAGCTTGGGGACAGGGGATTTAGGGGAGACCCAGTACTTC. Translation: CASSLGTGDLGETQYF.